Sequencing of this TCR beta chain was carried out in a study of shared clonotypes between healthy human individuals. Whole-study results and caveats: Clonotypes that were shared across a few donors made up about 5.1% of naive CD4 clonotypes. Despite large depth, sorted-subset datasets appeared incompletely sequenced. Naive subsets tended to show greater estimated richness than memory subsets.

The ends were cut back, 3 bases at V and 3 bases at J, with 6 bases in the middle. This CDR3 has 11 amino acids. Germline loops: CDR1 SQVTM, CDR2 ANQGSEA. The deep-level immunoSEQ assay was used. TCRdb's table, derived via immunoSEQ multiplex PCR, lists solely in-frame clones and lacks some. In the table there are about 590,000 clones, 95% of which are singletons. Note on this clone: Its antigen is as yet unknown.

As defined, naive CD8 cells were CD45RO-negative and positively selected for CCR7, with terminally differentiated effector memory CD45RA+ cells excluded. The sequence derives from a woman aged 25-40 years in good health. The sample taken for sequencing was naive CD8+ T cells sorted from blood. V and J are TRBV29-1 and TRBJ2-7; no firm D call. This CDR3 reads CSVDWGYEQYF. Written as DNA, the CDR3 is TGCAGCGTTGACTGGGGCTACGAGCAGTACTTC.